This T cell receptor (beta chain) was identified in a study of CD8 T cells in ankylosing spondylitis (dated by TCRdb to 2016 to 2017). Concerning the study at large: The study set out to find disease-linked TCR variants by profiling T cell receptor beta repertoires in ankylosing spondylitis patients and healthy donors. Peripheral blood samples were taken, and synovial fluid was additionally collected from ankylosing spondylitis patients. The whole study cohort included over 85 healthy donors and about two dozen ankylosing spondylitis patients. Overall results and qualifications from the work: Some of the motif variants had been reported before in the synovial fluid and blood of reactive arthritis patients, a finding that suggests common disease-initiation mechanisms. The disease-linked clones had a CD8+ phenotype and were found at relatively low frequencies in peripheral blood. A TCR beta motif of eight highly homologous amino acid variants appeared characteristic of blood from ankylosing spondylitis patients. The disease-linked clones were reported as significantly enriched in matched synovial fluid samples from ankylosing spondylitis patients.

This clonotype appeared many times. Its antigen has not been determined. There are no base qualities to consult, and no much larger clone falls within one base. The listed sequencing device is Illumina HiSeq 2500. Quantitative 5'-RACE with molecular barcodes was the method used to prepare the TCR beta libraries. As for the authors' bioinformatics: A new computational method based on a probabilistic model of VDJ rearrangement was used to identify disease-linked TCR variants. TCRdb reworked the public reads: Q25 trimming with fastp, MiXCR clone assembly, productive beta chains retained. Each entry merges the rows of one CDR3 protein and shows their most common DNA and genes. TCRdb assigned the V and J calls; the authors' analysis was not used. This sample comprises fewer than 400,000 distinct CDR3 sequences, 8% of them detected only once. About 14% of the sample lies in the top ten. The source is a male donor with ankylosing spondylitis. The source material was blood, either unsorted or a sorted T cell fraction (not recorded which).

CDR3 region: CSAREVAGLQNEQYF. In nucleotide form, the sequence is TGCAGTGCTAGAGAGGTAGCGGGACTACAGAACGAGCAGTACTTC. The chain links TRBV20-1 with TRBJ2-7, with 8 bases aligning to TRBD2. For CDR1 and CDR2, the germline V gene (reference sequence) lists DFQATT and SNEGSKA. After removal of 0 bases from V and 5 bases from J, the junction retains 9 bases not matched to a gene. The CDR3 holds 15 amino acids from the cysteine to the phenylalanine. The entry retains the CDR3 DNA only, 45 bases that are in frame from base 1.